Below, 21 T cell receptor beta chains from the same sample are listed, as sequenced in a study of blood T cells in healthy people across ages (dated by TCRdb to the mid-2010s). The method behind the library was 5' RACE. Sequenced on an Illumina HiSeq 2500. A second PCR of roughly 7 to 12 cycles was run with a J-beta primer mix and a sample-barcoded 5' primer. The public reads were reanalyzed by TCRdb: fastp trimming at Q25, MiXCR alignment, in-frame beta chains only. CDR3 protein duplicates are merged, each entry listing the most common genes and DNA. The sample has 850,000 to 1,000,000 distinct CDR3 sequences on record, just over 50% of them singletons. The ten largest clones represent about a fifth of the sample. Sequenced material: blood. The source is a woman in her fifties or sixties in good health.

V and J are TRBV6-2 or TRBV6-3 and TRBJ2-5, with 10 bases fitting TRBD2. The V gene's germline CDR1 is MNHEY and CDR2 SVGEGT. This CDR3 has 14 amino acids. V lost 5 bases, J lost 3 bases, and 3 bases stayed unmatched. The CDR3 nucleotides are TGTGCCAGCAGTGATAGCGGGAGGAAAGAGACCCAGTACTTC. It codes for CASSDSGRKETQYF.

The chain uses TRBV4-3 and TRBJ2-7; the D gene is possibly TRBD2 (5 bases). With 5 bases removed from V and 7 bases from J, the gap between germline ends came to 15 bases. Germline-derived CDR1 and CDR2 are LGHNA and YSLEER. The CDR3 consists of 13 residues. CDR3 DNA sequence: TGCGCCAGCAGCGTCTACGGGGAGCGGGAGCAGTACTTC. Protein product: CASSVYGEREQYF.

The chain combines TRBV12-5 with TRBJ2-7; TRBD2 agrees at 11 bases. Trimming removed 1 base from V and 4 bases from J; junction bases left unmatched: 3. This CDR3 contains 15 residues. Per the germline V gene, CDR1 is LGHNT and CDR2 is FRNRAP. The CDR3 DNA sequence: TGTGCTAGTGGTTTGGGACTAGCGGGGCTTTACGAGCAGTACTTC. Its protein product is CASGLGLAGLYEQYF.

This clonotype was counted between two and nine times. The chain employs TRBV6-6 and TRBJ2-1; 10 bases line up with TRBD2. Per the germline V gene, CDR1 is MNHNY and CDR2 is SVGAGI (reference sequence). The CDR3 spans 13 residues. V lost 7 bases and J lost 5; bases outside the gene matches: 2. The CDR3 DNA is TGTGCCAGCAAGCGGGAGGGAAACAATGAGCAGTTCTTC. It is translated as CASKREGNNEQFF.

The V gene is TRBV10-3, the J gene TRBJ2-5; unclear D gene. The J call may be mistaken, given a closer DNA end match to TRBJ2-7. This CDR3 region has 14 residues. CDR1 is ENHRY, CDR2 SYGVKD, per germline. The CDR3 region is CAIRDGLLVGEQYF. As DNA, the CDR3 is TGTGCCATCAGAGACGGCCTCCTGGTCGGCGAGCAGTACTTC.

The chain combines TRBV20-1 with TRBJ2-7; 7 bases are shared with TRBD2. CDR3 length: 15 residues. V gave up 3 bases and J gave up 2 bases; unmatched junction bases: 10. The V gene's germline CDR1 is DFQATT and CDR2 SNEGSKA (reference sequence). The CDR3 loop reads CSARVIAGETYEQYF. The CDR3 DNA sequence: TGCAGTGCTAGGGTGATCGCGGGAGAAACCTACGAGCAGTACTTC.

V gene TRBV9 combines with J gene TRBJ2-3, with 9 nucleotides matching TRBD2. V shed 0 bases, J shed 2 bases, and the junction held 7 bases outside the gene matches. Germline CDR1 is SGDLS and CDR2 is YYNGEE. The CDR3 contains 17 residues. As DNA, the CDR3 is TGTGCCAGCAGCGTAGGGGCTAGCGGGGACTCCACAGATACGCAGTATTTT. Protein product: CASSVGASGDSTDTQYF.

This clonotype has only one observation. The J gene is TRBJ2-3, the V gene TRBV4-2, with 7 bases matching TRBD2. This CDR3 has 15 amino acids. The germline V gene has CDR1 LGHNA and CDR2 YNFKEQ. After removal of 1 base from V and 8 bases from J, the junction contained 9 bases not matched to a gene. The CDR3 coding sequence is TGTGCCAGCAGCCAAGTTTCGGGAGGTCAGGGTACGCAGTATTTT. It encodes CASSQVSGGQGTQYF.

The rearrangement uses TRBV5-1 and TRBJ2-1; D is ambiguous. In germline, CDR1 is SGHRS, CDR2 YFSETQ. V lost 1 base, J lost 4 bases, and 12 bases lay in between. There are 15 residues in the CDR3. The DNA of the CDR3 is TGCGCCAGCAGCTTGCAGCCTACCGATTACAATGAGCAGTTCTTC. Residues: CASSLQPTDYNEQFF.

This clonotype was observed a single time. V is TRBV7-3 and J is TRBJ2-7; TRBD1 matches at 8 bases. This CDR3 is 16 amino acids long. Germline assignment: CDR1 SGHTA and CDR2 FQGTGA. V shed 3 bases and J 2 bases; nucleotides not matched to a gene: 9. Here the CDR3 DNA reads TGTGCCAGCAGCTTCCCCTCCGACAGGGGCGCCTACGAGCAGTACTTC. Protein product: CASSFPSDRGAYEQYF. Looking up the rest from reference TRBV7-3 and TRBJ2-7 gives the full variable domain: GAGVSQTPSNKVTEKGKYVELRCDPISGHTALYWYRQSLGQGPEFLIYFQGTGAADDSGLPNDRFFAVRPEGSVSTLKIQRTERGDSAVYLCASSFPSDRGAYEQYFGPGTRLTVT.

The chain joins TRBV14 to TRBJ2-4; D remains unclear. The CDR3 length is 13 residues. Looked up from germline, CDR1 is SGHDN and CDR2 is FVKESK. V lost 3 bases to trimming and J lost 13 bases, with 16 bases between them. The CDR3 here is CASSHPGAGEQYF. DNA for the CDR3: TGTGCCAGCAGCCACCCGGGTGCCGGAGAGCAGTACTTC.

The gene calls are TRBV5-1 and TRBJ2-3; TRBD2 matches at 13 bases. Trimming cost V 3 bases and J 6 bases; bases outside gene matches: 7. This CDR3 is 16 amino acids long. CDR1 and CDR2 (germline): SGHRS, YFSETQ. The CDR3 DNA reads TGCGCCAGCAGCTACGGACTAGCGGGAGTCTGGGATACGCAGTATTTT. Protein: CASSYGLAGVWDTQYF.

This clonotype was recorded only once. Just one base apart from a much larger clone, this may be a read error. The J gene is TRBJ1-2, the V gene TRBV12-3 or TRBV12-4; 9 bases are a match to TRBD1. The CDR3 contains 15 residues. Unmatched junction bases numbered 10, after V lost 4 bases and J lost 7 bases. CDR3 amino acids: CASSSQGQGVGGYTF. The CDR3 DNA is TGTGCCAGCAGTTCACAGGGACAGGGTGTCGGTGGCTACACCTTC.

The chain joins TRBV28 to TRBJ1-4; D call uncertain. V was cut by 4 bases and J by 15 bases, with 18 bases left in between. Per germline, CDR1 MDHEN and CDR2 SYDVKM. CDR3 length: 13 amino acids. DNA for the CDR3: TGTGCCAGCAGTTACATGAATTCCAAGCGGGTGTTTTTT. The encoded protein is CASSYMNSKRVFF.

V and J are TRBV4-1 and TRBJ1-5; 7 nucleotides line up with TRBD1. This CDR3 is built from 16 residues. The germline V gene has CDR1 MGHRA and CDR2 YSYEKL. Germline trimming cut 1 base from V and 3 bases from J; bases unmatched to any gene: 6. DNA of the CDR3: TGCGCCAGCAGCCAAGTGCGGGGACAGTTCAATCAGCCCCAGCATTTT. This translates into CASSQVRGQFNQPQHF.

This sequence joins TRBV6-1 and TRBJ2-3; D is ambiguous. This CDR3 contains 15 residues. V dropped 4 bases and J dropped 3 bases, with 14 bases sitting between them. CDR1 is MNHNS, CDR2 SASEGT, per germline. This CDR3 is CASSVSTVGTDTQYF. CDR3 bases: TGTGCCAGCAGTGTATCGACCGTTGGGACAGATACGCAGTATTTT.

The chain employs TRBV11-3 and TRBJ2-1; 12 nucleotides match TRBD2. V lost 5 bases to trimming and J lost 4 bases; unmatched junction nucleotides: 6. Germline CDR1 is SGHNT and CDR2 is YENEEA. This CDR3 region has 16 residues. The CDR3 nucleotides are TGTGCCAGCAGCCCCCGCGGACTAGCGGGGTACAATGAGCAGTTCTTC. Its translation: CASSPRGLAGYNEQFF.

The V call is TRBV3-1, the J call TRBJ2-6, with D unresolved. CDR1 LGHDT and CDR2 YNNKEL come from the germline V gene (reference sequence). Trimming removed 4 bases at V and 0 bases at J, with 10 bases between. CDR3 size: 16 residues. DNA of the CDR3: TGTGCCAGCAGCCTGAATTTCGACTCTGGGGCCAACGTCCTGACTTTC. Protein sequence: CASSLNFDSGANVLTF.

In DNA, the CDR3 is TGCAGCGTTGGGACTAGCGGCCTCACAGATACGCAGTATTTT. It specifies CSVGTSGLTDTQYF. The rearrangement links TRBV29-1 to TRBJ2-3, with TRBD2 matching over 10 bases. The CDR3 is 14 amino acids. V dropped 4 bases and J dropped 2; count of bases not matched to a gene: 3. Germline assignment: CDR1 SQVTM and CDR2 ANQGSEA.

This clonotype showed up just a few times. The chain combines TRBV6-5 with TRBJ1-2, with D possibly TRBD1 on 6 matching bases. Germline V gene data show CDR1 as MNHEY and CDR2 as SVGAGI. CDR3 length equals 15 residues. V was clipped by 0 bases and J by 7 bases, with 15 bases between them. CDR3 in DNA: TGTGCCAGCAGTTACTCCACCCGGGACATCACTGGCTACACCTTC. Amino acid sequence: CASSYSTRDITGYTF.

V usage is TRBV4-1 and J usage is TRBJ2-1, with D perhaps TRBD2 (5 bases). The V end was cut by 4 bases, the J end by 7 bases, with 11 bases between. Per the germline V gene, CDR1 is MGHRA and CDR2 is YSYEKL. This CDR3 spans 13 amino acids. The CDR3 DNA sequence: TGCGCCAGCAGCCCTAGCTCGCGGAATGAGCAGTTCTTC. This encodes CASSPSSRNEQFF.